This T cell receptor beta chain was identified in a study of blood T cell repertoires in COVID-19. At the level of the study: Both acute and convalescent COVID-19 samples were obtained from the United States, Italy and Spain. The cDNA or gDNA used as material had been derived from T cells, B-cell-depleted T cells, or PBMCs.

Study processing details: How many nucleated cells were present was estimated from reference gene primer amplification. Sequencing was performed with immunoSEQ multiplex PCR; in TCRdb, only in-frame clones are kept and a portion is missing. That table furnishes V, J and clone size, whereas the DNA furnished D and trimming. The data contain over 200,000 clones, around nine tenths of them singletons. The sample taken for sequencing was peripheral blood. The sequence derives from a woman between 18 and 29 years old who had recovered from COVID-19.

Here the CDR3 DNA reads TGTGCCAGCAGCATAGCGGGAACACGCTACAATGAGCAGTTCTTC. Translating it yields CASSIAGTRYNEQFF. This chain joins TRBV13 and TRBJ2-1, with 8 bases aligning to TRBD2. The CDR3 spans 15 residues. V lost 5 bases, J lost 3 bases, and 6 bases stayed unmatched. Looked up from germline, CDR1 is PRHDT and CDR2 is FYEKMQ (reference sequence).